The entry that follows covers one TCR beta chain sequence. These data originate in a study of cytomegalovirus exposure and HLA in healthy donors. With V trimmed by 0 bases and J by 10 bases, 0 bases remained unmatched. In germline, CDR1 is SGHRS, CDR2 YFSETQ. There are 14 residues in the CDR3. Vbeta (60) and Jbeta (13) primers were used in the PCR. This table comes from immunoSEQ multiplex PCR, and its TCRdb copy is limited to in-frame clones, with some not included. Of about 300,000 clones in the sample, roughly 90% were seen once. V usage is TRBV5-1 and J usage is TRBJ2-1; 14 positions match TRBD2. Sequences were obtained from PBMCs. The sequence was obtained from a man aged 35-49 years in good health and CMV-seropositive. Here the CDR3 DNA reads TGCGCCAGCAGCTTGGGGACTAGCGGGAGGGAGCAGTTCTTC. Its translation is CASSLGTSGREQFF.